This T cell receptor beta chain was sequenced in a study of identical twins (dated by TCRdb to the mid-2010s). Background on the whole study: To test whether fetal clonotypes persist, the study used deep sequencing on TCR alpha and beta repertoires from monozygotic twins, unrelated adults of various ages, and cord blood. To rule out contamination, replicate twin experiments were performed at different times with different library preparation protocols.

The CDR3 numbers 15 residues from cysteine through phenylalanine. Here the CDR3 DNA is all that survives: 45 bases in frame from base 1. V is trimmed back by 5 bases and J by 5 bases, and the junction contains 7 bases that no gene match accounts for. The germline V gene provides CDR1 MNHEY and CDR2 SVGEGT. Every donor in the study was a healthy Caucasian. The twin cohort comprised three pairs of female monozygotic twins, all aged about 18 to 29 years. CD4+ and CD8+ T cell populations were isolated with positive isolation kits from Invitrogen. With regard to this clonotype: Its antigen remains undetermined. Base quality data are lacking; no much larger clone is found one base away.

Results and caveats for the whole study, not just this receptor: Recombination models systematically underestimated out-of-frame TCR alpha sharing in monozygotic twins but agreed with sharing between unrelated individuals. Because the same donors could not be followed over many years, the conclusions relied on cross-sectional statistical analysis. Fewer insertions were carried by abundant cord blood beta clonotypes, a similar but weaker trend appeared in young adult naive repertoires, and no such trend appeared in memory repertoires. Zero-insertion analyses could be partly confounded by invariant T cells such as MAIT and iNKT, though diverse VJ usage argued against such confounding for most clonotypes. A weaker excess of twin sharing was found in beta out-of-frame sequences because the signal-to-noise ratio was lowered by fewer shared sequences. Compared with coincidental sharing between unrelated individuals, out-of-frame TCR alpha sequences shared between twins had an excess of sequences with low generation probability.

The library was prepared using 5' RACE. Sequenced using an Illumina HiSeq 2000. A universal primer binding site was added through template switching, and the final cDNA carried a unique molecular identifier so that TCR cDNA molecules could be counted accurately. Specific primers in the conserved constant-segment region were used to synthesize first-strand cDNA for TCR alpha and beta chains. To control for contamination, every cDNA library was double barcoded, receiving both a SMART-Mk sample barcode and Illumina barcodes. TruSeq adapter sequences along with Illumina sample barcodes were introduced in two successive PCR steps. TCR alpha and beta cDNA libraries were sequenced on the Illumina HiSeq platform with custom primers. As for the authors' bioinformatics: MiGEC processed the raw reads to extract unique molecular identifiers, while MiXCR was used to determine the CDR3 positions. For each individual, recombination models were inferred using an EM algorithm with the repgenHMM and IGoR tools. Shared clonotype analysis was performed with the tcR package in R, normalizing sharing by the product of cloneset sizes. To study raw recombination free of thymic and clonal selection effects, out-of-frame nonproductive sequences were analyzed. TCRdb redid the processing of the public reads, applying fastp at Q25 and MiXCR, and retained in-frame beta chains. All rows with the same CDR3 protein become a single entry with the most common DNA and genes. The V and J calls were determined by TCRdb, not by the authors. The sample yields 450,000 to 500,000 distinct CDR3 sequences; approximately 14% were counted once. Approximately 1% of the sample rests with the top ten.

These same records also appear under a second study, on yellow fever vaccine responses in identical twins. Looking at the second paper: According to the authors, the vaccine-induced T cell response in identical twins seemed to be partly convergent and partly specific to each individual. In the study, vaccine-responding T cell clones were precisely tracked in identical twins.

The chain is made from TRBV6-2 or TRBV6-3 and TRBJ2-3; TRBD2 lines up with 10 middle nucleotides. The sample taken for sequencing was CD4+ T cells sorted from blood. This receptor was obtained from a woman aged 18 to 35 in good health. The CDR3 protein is CASSRAGGPKDTQYF. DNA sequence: TGTGCCAGCAGTCGAGCGGGAGGGCCCAAAGATACGCAGTATTTT.